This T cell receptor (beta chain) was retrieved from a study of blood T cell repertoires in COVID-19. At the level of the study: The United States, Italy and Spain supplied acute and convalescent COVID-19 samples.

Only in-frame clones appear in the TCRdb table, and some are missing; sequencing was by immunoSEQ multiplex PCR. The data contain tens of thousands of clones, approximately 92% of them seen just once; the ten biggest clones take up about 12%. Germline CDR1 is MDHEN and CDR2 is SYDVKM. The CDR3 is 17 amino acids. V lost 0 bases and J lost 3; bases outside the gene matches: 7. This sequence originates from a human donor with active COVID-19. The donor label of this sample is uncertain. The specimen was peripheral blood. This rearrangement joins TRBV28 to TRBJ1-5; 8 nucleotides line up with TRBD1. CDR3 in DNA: TGTGCCAGCAGTTTATGGAAAACAGGGGGGATCAATCAGCCCCAGCATTTT. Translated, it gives CASSLWKTGGINQPQHF.